This T cell receptor (beta chain) was identified in a study of T cell repertoires and Cas9 in healthy adults. Overall study: CD4 and CD8 compartments: SpCas9-reactive T cells profiled for potency, cytotoxicity, lineage. Whole-study results and caveats: SpCas9-reactive regulatory T cells reportedly mitigated SpCas9-reactive effector T cells in vitro.

The protocol was immunoSEQ multiplex PCR, while the TCRdb copy is restricted to in-frame clones and leaves out a portion. The profile shows 20,000 to 25,000 clones, under 95% of them singletons. With regard to this clone: Its antigen is still unknown.

CDR1 SGHVS and CDR2 FQNEAQ come from the germline V gene. CDR3 length equals 14 residues. Between the trimmed V and J ends, which lost 4 bases and 1 base, there was a span of 11 bases. The receptor's source is a human donor in good health. Material: CD4+ effector T cells (CD127+, CD25-, CD137-, CD154-) from PBMCs; culture status not recorded. The gene calls are TRBV7-8 and TRBJ2-7; D is perhaps TRBD1 (6 bases). The CDR3 protein is CASSWNRDSYEQYF. The DNA for the CDR3 is TGTGCCAGCAGCTGGAACAGGGATTCCTACGAGCAGTACTTC.